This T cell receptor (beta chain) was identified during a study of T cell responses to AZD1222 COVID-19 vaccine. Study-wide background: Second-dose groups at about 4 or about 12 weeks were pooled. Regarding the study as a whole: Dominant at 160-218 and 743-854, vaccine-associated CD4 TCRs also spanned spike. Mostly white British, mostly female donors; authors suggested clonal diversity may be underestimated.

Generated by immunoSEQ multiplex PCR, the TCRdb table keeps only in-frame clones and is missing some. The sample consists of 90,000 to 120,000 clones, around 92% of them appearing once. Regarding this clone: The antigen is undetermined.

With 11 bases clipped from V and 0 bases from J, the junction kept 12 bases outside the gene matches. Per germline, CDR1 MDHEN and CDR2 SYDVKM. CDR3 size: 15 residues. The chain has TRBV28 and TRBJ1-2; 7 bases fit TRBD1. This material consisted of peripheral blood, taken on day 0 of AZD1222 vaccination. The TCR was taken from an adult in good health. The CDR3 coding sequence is TGTGCCGGCCGACAGGGCCCCCATCCTAACTATGGCTACACCTTC. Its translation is CAGRQGPHPNYGYTF.